Given below is one T cell receptor (beta chain) in context. Antigen specificity is unknown. This entry is derived from a study of T cells expressing NK-cell markers. Study at large: HCMV seropositivity marked seven of the eight sequenced donors; one was seronegative. Findings of the study overall: The HCMV specificity of the expanded NKG2C+ T cell clones stayed unresolved. Dominant NKG2C+ clonotypes made up roughly 1.0-7.5% of CD8+ T cells in several donors.

TCR beta cDNA was generated via 5'RACE template switching incorporating UMIs. TCRdb reprocessed the 5' RACE reads and reports one entry per CDR3 protein, with no DNA. The specimen's table records around 550,000 distinct CDR3 sequences. This CDR3 spans 14 amino acids. Germline V gene lookup returns CDR1 SGHRS and CDR2 YFSETQ. The sample was blood T cells: a sorted CD56 or NKG2C T cell subset, CD4+ or CD8+ T cells, or bulk PBMC T cells (not recorded which). The origin of this receptor is a man aged 18 to 29 in good health. This chain connects TRBV5-1 to TRBJ1-4. CDR3: CASSGVNRGEKLFF.